Detailed here is one T cell receptor beta chain. This record belongs to a study of blood T cell repertoires in COVID-19. The overall study: The United States, Italy and Spain supplied acute and convalescent COVID-19 samples. Nucleic acid was either cDNA or gDNA, and it came from T cells, B-cell-depleted T cells, or PBMCs.

Original methodology: Estimation of nucleated cell counts relied on the amplification of reference gene primers. Sequenced by immunoSEQ multiplex PCR; TCRdb stores in-frame clones only, minus some. The DNA was the basis for D and trimming; V, J and clone size are from that table. The data contain about 25,000 clones, around 82% of them singletons. Germline CDR1 SNHLY, CDR2 FYNNEI. V was trimmed by 4 bases and J by 5 bases, leaving 11 bases between them. This CDR3 is built from 13 residues. The receptor was isolated from a man older than 75 with active or convalescent COVID-19. The sample consisted of peripheral blood. The chain employs TRBV2 and TRBJ2-5, with a possible D match to TRBD1 (6 bases). The CDR3 DNA is TGTGCCAGCAGTGTAGACAGGCGGGAGACCCAGTACTTC. Its protein is CASSVDRRETQYF.